The rows below give T cell receptor beta chains drawn from one sample of a study of CD8+ T cells in alopecia areata. Generated by immunoSEQ multiplex PCR, the TCRdb table keeps only in-frame clones and is missing some. The sample has some 150,000 clones; roughly 70% are singletons. Sample: CD8+ T cells sorted from blood, taken at week 0. These TCRs come from a human donor with alopecia areata. The CDR3 runs from the conserved cysteine through the conserved F or W. The order of the fields is J gene, D gene, V gene, clone size, CDR3 DNA, CDR3 protein. D genes are given only for firm matches. Size is omitted from some rows. Given values are once, few, many or a class for expanded clones.

TRBJ2-1,TRBD2,TRBV7-9,-,TGTGCCAGCAGCCCCGGACTAGCGGGGTACTACAATGAGCAGTTCTTC,CASSPGLAGYYNEQFF
TRBJ2-7,-,TRBV27,-,TGTGCCAGCCGGAGGAATTACGAGCAGTACTTC,CASRRNYEQYF
TRBJ1-2,TRBD1,TRBV11-2,few,TGTGCCAGCAGCCGACCGACAGGGACCAACTATGGCTACACCTTC,CASSRPTGTNYGYTF
TRBJ2-7,-,TRBV15,-,TGTGCCACCAGCAGAGATCACAATTCCTACGAGCAGTACTTC,CATSRDHNSYEQYF
TRBJ2-7,TRBD2,TRBV13,-,TGTGCCAGCAATAGCGGGGGCACCGGGTACGAGCAGTACTTC,CASNSGGTGYEQYF
TRBJ2-6,TRBD1,TRBV4-1,-,TGCGCCAGCAGCCACGGACAGGGGATGGGCTCTGGGGCCAACGTCCTGACTTTC,CASSHGQGMGSGANVLTF
TRBJ1-4,-,TRBV27,-,TGTGCCAGCAGTTCTGGGGGCCGCCCTAATGAAAAACTGTTTTTT,CASSSGGRPNEKLFF
TRBJ2-5,TRBD1,TRBV9,-,TGTGCCAGCAGCGAGGGACAGGGCTACGGAGAGACCCAGTACTTC,CASSEGQGYGETQYF
TRBJ2-5,TRBD2,TRBV4-2,once,TGTGCCAGCAGCCAAGATAGCCTAGCGGACGTCCAAGAGACCCAGTACTTC,CASSQDSLADVQETQYF
TRBJ1-6,-,TRBV30,-,TGTGCCTGGAAACCTTATAATTCACCCCTCCACTTT,CAWKPYNSPLHF
TRBJ1-2,TRBD1,TRBV7-9,-,TGTGCCAGCAGCAACCAGGGGGATGGCTACACCTTC,CASSNQGDGYTF
TRBJ1-1,-,TRBV9,few,TGTGCCAGCAGCCAGTGGGATACTGAAGCTTTCTTT,CASSQWDTEAFF
TRBJ1-1,TRBD1,TRBV30,-,TGTGCCTGGAGAGACAGGGACTACACTGAAGCTTTCTTT,CAWRDRDYTEAFF
TRBJ1-1,-,TRBV27,-,TGTGCCAGCAGTTTACAGGGAGGGGGCACTGAAGCTTTCTTT,CASSLQGGGTEAFF
TRBJ2-5,-,TRBV2,-,TGTGCCAGCAGTGAGATTCTCCAGTACTTC,CASSEILQYF
TRBJ2-3,-,TRBV9,-,TGTGCCAGCAGCGGTATGGGAGGACGGGGTTATTTGGATACGCAGTATTTT,CASSGMGGRGYLDTQYF
TRBJ2-3,-,TRBV7-9,-,TGTGCCAGCAGCTTAAGTCCGAGCACAGATACGCAGTATTTT,CASSLSPSTDTQYF
TRBJ1-1,TRBD1,TRBV29-1,-,TGCAGCGTTGTAGGGACAGAGAACACTGAAGCTTTCTTT,CSVVGTENTEAFF
TRBJ2-5,-,TRBV29-1,-,TGCAGCGTTGATACTAGTCAAGAGACCCAGTACTTC,CSVDTSQETQYF
TRBJ2-1,TRBD1,TRBV12-5,-,TGTGCTAGTGGGGGCTTAGACAGGGCAAAGAATGAGCAGTTCTTC,CASGGLDRAKNEQFF
TRBJ2-1,TRBD1,TRBV11-2,-,TGTGCCAGCAGACTCACGGGACAGGAGCGCGATGAGCAGTTCTTC,CASRLTGQERDEQFF
TRBJ2-1,TRBD2,TRBV5-6,-,TGTGCCAGCAGCTTTCCGTCTAGCGGGGGCAATGAGCAGTTCTTC,CASSFPSSGGNEQFF
TRBJ1-2,-,TRBV2,-,TGTGCCAGCAGAGGGGTCCATGGCTACACCTTC,CASRGVHGYTF
TRBJ2-2,-,TRBV10-3,few,TGTGCCATTCAGGACACCACCGGGGAGCTGTTTTTT,CAIQDTTGELFF
TRBJ1-5,TRBD1,TRBV27,-,TGTGCCAGCAGTCCCCGGGACAGGGTATTCAGTCAGCCCCAGCATTTT,CASSPRDRVFSQPQHF
TRBJ2-7,TRBD1,TRBV29-1,few,TGCAGCGTTGTAGCAGGGGGCGGAGGTTACGAGCAGTACTTC,CSVVAGGGGYEQYF
TRBJ2-6,-,TRBV5-6,-,TGTGCCAGCAGCTTAAGTGGGGCCAACGTCCTGACTTTC,CASSLSGANVLTF
TRBJ1-1,-,TRBV5-1,-,TGCGCCAGCAGCTTTCGACAGGAAGCTTTCTTT,CASSFRQEAFF
TRBJ2-7,-,TRBV27,-,TGTGCCAGCAGTTTATCACAGTCAGTTACCTACGAGCAGTACTTC,CASSLSQSVTYEQYF
TRBJ2-2,TRBD2,TRBV7-9,-,TGTGCCAGCAGTTTCGCGCGGGGGGAAGCCGGGGAGCTGTTTTTT,CASSFARGEAGELFF
TRBJ2-2,TRBD1,TRBV29-1,-,TGCAGCGTTGTCGGGGGACCGGGACAGGGTAACACCGGGGAGCTGTTTTTT,CSVVGGPGQGNTGELFF
TRBJ1-1,-,TRBV5-1,-,TGCGCCAGCAGCCTGCGGGGCAGTCCCACCACTGAAGCTTTCTTT,CASSLRGSPTTEAFF
TRBJ2-5,-,TRBV7-5,-,TGTGCCAGAAGCTTAAAGCGTTCGGTGGTCATCGAGACCCAGTACTTC,CARSLKRSVVIETQYF
TRBJ1-1,-,TRBV5-6,few,TGTGCCAGCAGCTTGGGACAAAATGAAGCTTTCTTT,CASSLGQNEAFF
TRBJ1-1,TRBD1,TRBV28,-,TGTGCCAGCAGCAAGGGGGCATACACTGAAGCTTTCTTT,CASSKGAYTEAFF
TRBJ1-1,-,TRBV13,-,TGTGCCAGCAGCTTAGAGGAGACCGGACTGAACACTGAAGCTTTCTTT,CASSLEETGLNTEAFF
TRBJ2-7,-,TRBV13,-,TGTGCCAGCTCTGAGGAGAGAACCTACGAGCAGTACTTC,CASSEERTYEQYF
TRBJ1-2,-,TRBV21-1,-,TGTAAACGACAGGGGTGCTATGGCTACACCTTC,CKRQGCYGYTF
TRBJ1-5,-,TRBV15,-,TGTGCCACCAGCGGGGAGTGGGGGTCCAATCAGCCCCAGCATTTT,CATSGEWGSNQPQHF
TRBJ2-1,-,TRBV5-6,-,TGTGCCAGCAGGGGTCCCAATGAGCAGTTCTTC,CASRGPNEQFF
TRBJ2-3,TRBD2,TRBV7-8,-,TGTGCCAGCAGCCCCCTTCTAGCGGCCCCTAGCACAGATACGCAGTATTTT,CASSPLLAAPSTDTQYF
TRBJ1-2,-,TRBV29-1,-,TGCAGCGTTTACGCAGGGGTTAACTATGGCTACACCTTC,CSVYAGVNYGYTF
TRBJ1-2,TRBD1,TRBV29-1,few,TGCAGCGTTCGTCCGGGGAACAGGGGGCATGGCTACACCTTC,CSVRPGNRGHGYTF
TRBJ1-2,-,TRBV30,-,TGTGCCTGGAGCGACGGACCGACCGATGAGGGCTACACCTTC,CAWSDGPTDEGYTF
TRBJ1-5,-,TRBV13,-,TGTGCCAGCAGCTTTCAGGGCCATCAGCCCCAGCATTTT,CASSFQGHQPQHF
TRBJ2-1,-,TRBV9,few,TGTGCCAGCAGCGTAGGGTGGGGGGCAAGCTCCTACAATGAGCAGTTCTTC,CASSVGWGASSYNEQFF
TRBJ2-7,-,TRBV6-5,-,TGTGCCAGCGGAGCAGAGGGCTTTGCCGGCGACGAGCAGTACTTC,CASGAEGFAGDEQYF
TRBJ2-1,-,TRBV13,-,TGTGCCAGCAGCTTAGACAGCCGCACCTACAATGAGCAGTTCTTC,CASSLDSRTYNEQFF
TRBJ2-3,-,TRBV7-3,-,TGTGCCAGCAGCATAGGGGATACGCAGTATTTT,CASSIGDTQYF
TRBJ2-3,-,TRBV6-5,-,TGTGCCAGCACCCCGGGCGGGGCTAGCACAGATACGCAGTATTTT,CASTPGGASTDTQYF
TRBJ1-1,-,TRBV30,-,TGTGCCTGGAGTAGGACTGAAGCTTTCTTT,CAWSRTEAFF
TRBJ1-2,-,TRBV2,-,TGTGCCAGCAGTGTAGGGAGTGGCTACACCTTC,CASSVGSGYTF
TRBJ2-3,-,TRBV6-5,few,TGTGCCAGCGAGGGATCCAGGACGCAGTATTTT,CASEGSRTQYF
TRBJ2-3,TRBD2,TRBV29-1,few,TGCAGCGCTGGGGGGATGGGAGGGATTGAAGATACGCAGTATTTT,CSAGGMGGIEDTQYF
TRBJ2-1,TRBD1,TRBV29-1,-,TGCAGCGTATTCCGGAGGGACAGGGTGAATGAGCAGTTCTTC,CSVFRRDRVNEQFF
TRBJ2-7,-,TRBV30,-,TGTGCCTGGAGTGTAGAGGGGCAGTTCGAGCAGTACTTC,CAWSVEGQFEQYF
TRBJ2-7,-,TRBV2,-,TGTGCCAGCATGGGCCCCGGGCAGTACTTC,CASMGPGQYF
TRBJ2-1,-,TRBV12-5,-,TGTGCTAGTGGTTCCGTCGGAGCGTACAATGAGCAGTTCTTC,CASGSVGAYNEQFF
TRBJ1-6,-,TRBV5-1,once,TGCGCCAGCAGCTCGGTGGACAGTGTCCATTCACCCCTCCACTTT,CASSSVDSVHSPLHF
TRBJ2-7,TRBD2,TRBV7-2,-,TGTGCCAGCAGCTTAACAAGCGGGGGATTCTACGAGCAGTACTTC,CASSLTSGGFYEQYF